This T cell receptor (beta chain) was recorded in a study of blood T cell repertoires in COVID-19. J gave up 4 bases and V 4 bases, and 7 bases lay outside the gene matches. Germline V gene lookup returns CDR1 SGHRS and CDR2 YFSETQ. CDR3 length: 15 amino acids. TCRdb keeps only in-frame clones here, not all; method: immunoSEQ multiplex PCR. Of tens of thousands of clones listed, over 85% are singletons. The sequenced sample consisted of peripheral blood. This TCR was sampled from a man aged 50 or older with acute or convalescent COVID-19. The genes are TRBV5-1 and TRBJ2-1; 8 bases map to TRBD2. The CDR3 nucleotides read TGCGCCAGCAGCCCAACGGGACTAGTTTACAATGAGCAGTTCTTC. Encoded protein: CASSPTGLVYNEQFF.